The present T cell receptor beta chain was sequenced within a study of T-cell reconstitution after alpha-beta-depleted transplantation in children. The table lists this clonotype with many counts. The antigen is not known. General study results and limits: Several hundred graft clones that had expanded were reportedly the source of alpha-beta T cells about two months after transplant.

It was with unique molecular identifiers that the TCRbeta library was prepared. TCRdb used MiXCR to reprocess the PCR reads, holding one entry per CDR3 protein. Among around 240,000 distinct CDR3 sequences, 6.5% to 9% were seen once, and the ten largest hold about 6.4%. The TCR sequence derives from a male patient between 10 and 17 years old who had a stem cell transplant for acute lymphoblastic leukemia, so the T cells may come from the graft donor. The specimen was PBMCs, mostly from graft donor cells, collected 180 days after TCRalphabeta/CD19-depleted stem cell transplant.

The CDR3 region is CASSRTGTTYNEQFF. CDR3 nucleotides: TGTGCCAGCAGTCGAACAGGGACAACCTACAATGAGCAGTTCTTC. V and J are TRBV7-3 and TRBJ2-1, with a tentative D call TRBD1 (6 bases). Deletions cut 6 bases from V and 2 bases from J, with 14 bases between. From germline, CDR1 is SGHTA and CDR2 FQGTGA. The length of the CDR3 is 15 residues.